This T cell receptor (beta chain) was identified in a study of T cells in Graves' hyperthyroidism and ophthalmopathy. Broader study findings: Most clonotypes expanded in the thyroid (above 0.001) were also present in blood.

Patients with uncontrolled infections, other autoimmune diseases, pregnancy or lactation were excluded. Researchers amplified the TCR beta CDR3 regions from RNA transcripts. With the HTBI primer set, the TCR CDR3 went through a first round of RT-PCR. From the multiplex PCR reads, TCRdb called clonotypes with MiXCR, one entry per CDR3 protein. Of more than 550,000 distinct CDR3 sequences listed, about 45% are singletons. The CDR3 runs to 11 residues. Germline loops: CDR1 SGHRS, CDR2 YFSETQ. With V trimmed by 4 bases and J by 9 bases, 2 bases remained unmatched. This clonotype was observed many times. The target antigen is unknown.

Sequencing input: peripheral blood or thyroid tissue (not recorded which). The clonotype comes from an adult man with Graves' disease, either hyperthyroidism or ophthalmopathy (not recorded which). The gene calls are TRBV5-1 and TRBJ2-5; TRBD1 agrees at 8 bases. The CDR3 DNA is TGCGCCAGCAGCACGGACAGGGCCCAGTACTTC. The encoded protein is CASSTDRAQYF.